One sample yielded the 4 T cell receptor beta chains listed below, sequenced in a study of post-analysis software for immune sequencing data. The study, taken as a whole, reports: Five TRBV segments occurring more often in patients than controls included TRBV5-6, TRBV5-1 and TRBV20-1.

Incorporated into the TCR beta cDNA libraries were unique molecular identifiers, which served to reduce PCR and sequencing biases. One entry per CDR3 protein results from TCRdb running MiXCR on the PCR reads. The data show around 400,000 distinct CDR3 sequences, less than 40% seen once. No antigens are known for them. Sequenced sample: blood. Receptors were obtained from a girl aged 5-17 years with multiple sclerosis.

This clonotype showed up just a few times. CDR3 nucleotide sequence: TGTGCCAGCAGCCCCGGAGGGACAGGGGGCGGCGAGCAGTACTTC. Its translation: CASSPGGTGGGEQYF. V is TRBV28 and J is TRBJ2-7; TRBD1 aligns across 12 bases. Germline lookup yields CDR1 MDHEN and CDR2 SYDVKM. The CDR3 runs 15 residues. After removal of 6 bases from V and 6 bases from J, the junction contained 9 bases not matched to a gene.

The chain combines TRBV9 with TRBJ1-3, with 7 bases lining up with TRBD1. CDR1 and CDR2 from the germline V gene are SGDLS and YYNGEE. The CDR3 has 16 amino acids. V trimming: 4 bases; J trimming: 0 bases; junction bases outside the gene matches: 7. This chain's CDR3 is CASSLEGGHSGNTIYF. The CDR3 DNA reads TGTGCCAGCAGCTTAGAAGGGGGCCACTCTGGAAACACCATATATTTT.

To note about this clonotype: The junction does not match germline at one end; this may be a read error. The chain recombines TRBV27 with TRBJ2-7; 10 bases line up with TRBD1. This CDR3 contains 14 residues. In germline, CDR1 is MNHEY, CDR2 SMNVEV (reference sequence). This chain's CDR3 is CTSSPGTGAYEQYF. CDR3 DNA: TGTACCAGCAGCCCCGGGACAGGGGCCTACGAGCAGTACTTC.

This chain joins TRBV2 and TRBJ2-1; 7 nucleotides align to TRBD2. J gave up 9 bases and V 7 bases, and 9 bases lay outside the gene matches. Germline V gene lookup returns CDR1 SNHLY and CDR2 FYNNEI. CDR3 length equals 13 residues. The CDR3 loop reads CASKRGVGSEQFF. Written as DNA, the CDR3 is TGTGCCAGCAAACGGGGGGTGGGGTCTGAGCAGTTCTTC.